This record covers a single T cell receptor (beta chain). As yet, its antigen is unknown. CDR3 length: 16 residues. The germline V gene encodes CDR1 SEHNR and CDR2 FQNEAQ (reference sequence). J gave up 10 bases and V 8 bases, and 17 bases lay outside the gene matches. The sample is drawn from a study of identical twins. Overall study results and limits: Alpha sequences out of frame and shared by twins had excess low generation probability.

A universal primer site was added by template switching, and unique molecular identifiers were carried by the cDNA. From the 5' RACE reads, TCRdb called clonotypes with MiXCR, one entry per CDR3 protein. The table includes just over 450,000 distinct CDR3 sequences, around 14% detected once. These same records also appear under a second study, on yellow fever vaccine responses in identical twins. That paper adds: Twins' vaccine T cell response reportedly seemed partly convergent, partly personalized.

The TCR sequence derives from a woman under 30 in good health. Material for sequencing was CD4+ T cells sorted from blood. The genes are TRBV7-9 and TRBJ2-1; 10 bases match TRBD2. The CDR3 region is CASETAQREGQVEQFF. The CDR3 region has the DNA TGTGCCAGCGAGACTGCCCAGCGGGAGGGCCAGGTAGAGCAGTTCTTC.